This T cell receptor beta chain was recorded in a study of blood T cell repertoires in COVID-19 (dated by TCRdb to 2018 to 2020). Broadly, across the study: The collaborator samples originated in the United States, Italy and Spain and spanned the acute and convalescent phases of COVID-19. The dataset comprised deeply sampled blood TCRbeta repertoires from subjects exposed to, actively infected with, or recovered from COVID-19. The prospective study material was composed of cDNA or gDNA derived from T cells, B-cell-depleted T cells, or PBMCs. Samples were obtained from the ongoing ImmuneRACE study (first 160 participants) and from about 1,300 subjects provided by 6 global collaborators. A de-identified subject ID, COVID-19 status, age in years and sex were almost always included in the sample metadata. A freely available public database, intended as a resource for researchers studying the immune response to SARS-CoV-2, is where the repertoires were released. HLA class I and class II types, where available, came from metadata supplied by the sample provider rather than from assay-based typing. The full study reports these points: The amount of clinical and demographic metadata varied by source and participant and was provided uncurated.

TCRbeta CDR3 regions were amplified from genomic DNA by means of the immunoSEQ Assay, a bias-controlled multiplex PCR. The original pipeline was this. Within the assay, amplification of reference gene primers was used to estimate how many nucleated cells each sample contained. To quantify the absolute abundance of each unique TCRbeta CDR3 rearrangement, sequence reads were collapsed and filtered. For each sample, productive Simpson clonality was calculated as the square root of Simpson's diversity index over productive rearrangements. The source is immuneACCESS, and TCRdb retained only in-frame sequences with V and J called. Part of the clones is not carried over; for the studies checked, unresolved V genes explain less than half of this, and the remainder is unexplained. V and J calls and clone size come straight from that table; D and trimming were deduced from the DNA. Here the sample has a few hundred thousand clones; around 88% occur a single time. 2% to 2.5% of the sample goes to the ten largest clones.

Notes on this clone: Its antigen has not been determined. Within one base of it there is no much larger clone, and no base qualities were kept.

According to the germline V gene, CDR1 reads SGHDN and CDR2 reads FVKESK. At the junction V is shortened by 1 base and J by 5 bases, with 12 bases in between. The CDR3 covers 15 residues, taking in both the cysteine and the phenylalanine. The retained sequence is limited to the CDR3, 45 bases, with the frame set at the first base. Participants in the prospective study were enrolled through a virtual design, were aged roughly 18 to 90 years, and lived in 24 United States geographic areas. To assign participants to cohorts, the prospective study relied on clinical history that participants themselves reported in a screening survey and a study questionnaire. Each participant in the prospective study had whole blood, serum and a nasopharyngeal or oropharyngeal swab collected by mobile phlebotomists. Participants in the prospective study had the option to provide additional blood draws and questionnaires over a 2-month period. Blood samples from the prospective study were shipped frozen or at room temperature prior to DNA extraction.

The TCR was taken from a middle-aged woman with acute COVID-19. This chain joins TRBV14 to TRBJ2-1; the D segment could be TRBD2, given 6 matching bases. The sequenced material came from PBMCs or T cells enriched from blood (not recorded which). The bases are TGTGCCAGCAGCCAAGTAGTAGCGGATAACAATGAGCAGTTCTTC. Its coded protein is CASSQVVADNNEQFF.